This T cell receptor beta chain was observed in a study of control samples from healthy donors and cancer patients (TCRdb year 2020). Concerning this clone itself: Its antigen has not been determined. Per-nucleotide qualities are absent, and no much larger clonotype sits a single base away.

The germline V gene supplies CDR1 MNHEY and CDR2 SVGAGI. Spanning cysteine to phenylalanine, the CDR3 consists of 10 amino acids. Only the CDR3 portion is preserved as DNA: 30 bases, with reading frame beginning at the first base. V is reduced by 6 bases and J by 3 bases, leaving a spacing of 2 bases between them. To prepare the library, the immunoSEQ multiplex PCR assay was applied. This immuneACCESS table, as held by TCRdb, lists in-frame sequences with V and J called but not all clones. Of the missing ones, under half trace to an unresolved V gene in checked studies; the others have no known cause. This sample is represented by some 170,000 clones; about 94% of them were singletons. Of the sample, 12% to 15% is held by the ten largest clones.

This chain is built from TRBV6-5 and TRBJ2-5; the D segment cannot be called with confidence. The specimen sequenced was PBMCs. The TCR sequence derives from a man aged 55-75 years with colorectal cancer. The sequenced DNA: TGTGCCAGCAGGAAAGAGACCCAGTACTTC. Its translation reads: CASRKETQYF.